Following are 14 T cell receptor beta chains from one sample sequenced in a study of blood T cell repertoires in COVID-19. The protocol was immunoSEQ multiplex PCR, while the TCRdb copy is restricted to in-frame clones and leaves out a portion. The profile shows 200,000 to 250,000 clones, less than 90% of them singletons. The sequenced sample was peripheral blood. The receptors shown here come from a man under 40 with active or convalescent COVID-19.

Only a few counts were recorded for this clone. Other DNA sequences in the same sample also yield this CDR3. The chain has TRBV7-2 and TRBJ2-5; D is perhaps TRBD1 (5 bases). The CDR3 is made up of 14 amino acids. From germline, CDR1 is SGHTA and CDR2 FQGNSA. Trimming shortened V by 0 bases and J by 5 bases, and 10 bases separated the two germline ends. Here the CDR3 reads CASSLAGVGETQYF. For the CDR3, the DNA is TGTGCCAGCAGCTTAGCAGGGGTCGGGGAGACCCAGTACTTC.

This clone showed up just a few times. This sequence joins TRBV2 and TRBJ1-1; TRBD1 is a possible D gene (5 bases). The CDR3 runs 14 residues. The V end was cut by 3 bases, the J end by 1 base, with 9 bases between. The V gene's germline CDR1 is SNHLY and CDR2 FYNNEI. This CDR3 reads CASSDPGGNTEAFF. In DNA form, the CDR3 reads TGTGCCAGCAGTGATCCGGGGGGGAACACTGAAGCTTTCTTT.

This rearrangement joins TRBV9 to TRBJ2-3; D is possibly TRBD1 (6 bases). The CDR3 is 14 residues long. Germline V gene data show CDR1 as SGDLS and CDR2 as YYNGEE. Trimming removed 3 bases at V and 4 bases at J, with 12 bases between. The CDR3 sequence is CASSDRELADTQYF. The CDR3 region has the DNA TGTGCCAGCAGCGACAGGGAACTCGCAGATACGCAGTATTTT.

V and J are TRBV12-3 or TRBV12-4 and TRBJ1-2; 7 bases are shared with TRBD1. The J segment lost 3 bases and the V segment lost 5 bases, leaving 3 bases of the junction unmatched. This CDR3 comprises 13 residues. CDR3 DNA sequence: TGTGCCAGCAGTCGGGACAGAGACTATGGCTACACCTTC. Residues: CASSRDRDYGYTF.

CDR3 amino acids: CASSQEGAGWNSPLHF. The DNA for the CDR3 is TGTGCCAGCAGCCAAGAAGGAGCAGGGTGGAATTCACCCCTCCACTTT. The chain recombines TRBV3-1 (or the pseudogene TRBV3-2) with TRBJ1-6, with a tentative D call TRBD1 (5 bases). V was trimmed by 0 bases and J by 7 bases, leaving 13 bases between them. Germline V gene data show CDR1 as LGHDT and CDR2 as YNNKEL (reference sequence). The CDR3 has 16 amino acids.

This rearrangement joins TRBV28 to TRBJ1-1; 8 bases map to TRBD1. CDR1 and CDR2 from the germline V gene are MDHEN and SYDVKM. V gave up 7 bases and J gave up 6 bases; unmatched junction bases: 7. This CDR3 contains 13 residues. The CDR3 spells CASIQGARAEAFF. CDR3 coding DNA: TGTGCCAGCATCCAGGGGGCGCGGGCTGAAGCTTTCTTT.

In its sample, this clone was seen a few times. CDR3 loop: CASSLGLAGARETQYF. The CDR3 DNA is TGTGCCAGCAGCTTAGGGCTAGCGGGAGCACGGGAGACCCAGTACTTC. The chain has TRBV7-2 and TRBJ2-5; 10 bases are a match to TRBD2. Germline loops: CDR1 SGHTA, CDR2 FQGNSA. Trimming removed 1 base from V and 5 bases from J; junction bases left unmatched: 7. The CDR3 has 16 amino acids.

The chain is built from TRBV19 and TRBJ2-2; possibly TRBD1 for D (5 bases). Germline V gene sequence: CDR1 LNHDA, CDR2 SQIVND (reference sequence). The V and J ends lost 7 bases and 2 bases respectively, with 14 bases between them. The CDR3 consists of 15 residues. CDR3 loop: CASTAGGHNTGELFF. The CDR3 nucleotides are TGTGCCAGTACCGCCGGTGGACACAACACCGGGGAGCTGTTTTTT.

The chain employs TRBV27 and TRBJ2-2; 10 positions agree with TRBD1. There are 14 residues in the CDR3. V gave up 6 bases and J gave up 5 bases; unmatched junction bases: 3. The germline CDR1 and CDR2 sequences are MNHEY and SMNVEV (reference sequence). CDR3 residues: CASRGQGRTGELFF. The CDR3 nucleotides read TGTGCCAGCAGGGGACAGGGGCGGACCGGGGAGCTGTTTTTT.

This chain uses TRBV5-1 with TRBJ2-7, with D possibly being TRBD2 (5 bases). The germline V gene has CDR1 SGHRS and CDR2 YFSETQ. Trimming removed 0 bases from V and 2 bases from J, with 15 bases in between. The CDR3 spans 16 residues. CDR3 coding DNA: TGCGCCAGCAGCTTGGCCTTTAGTGAGCGGACCTACGAGCAGTACTTC. Amino acid sequence: CASSLAFSERTYEQYF.

This clone showed up just once. This chain joins TRBV5-1 and TRBJ2-2; TRBD1 matches 8 bases. V dropped 7 bases and J dropped 4; count of bases not matched to a gene: 18. This CDR3 region has 18 residues. Looked up from germline, CDR1 is SGHRS and CDR2 is YFSETQ. CDR3 in DNA: TGCGCCAGCTCCGAGGACAGGGTCGACGGTAGAAGCACCGGGGAGCTGTTTTTT. It translates to CASSEDRVDGRSTGELFF.

The chain is built from TRBV30 and TRBJ1-1; tentative D call: TRBD1 (5 bases). Trimming left V 0 bases short and J 12 bases short, with 17 bases between. Germline loops: CDR1 GTSNPN, CDR2 SVGIG (reference sequence). CDR3 length equals 13 residues. The CDR3 is CAWSVLQGSETFF. CDR3 coding DNA: TGTGCCTGGAGTGTACTTCAGGGCTCCGAAACTTTCTTT.

The genes are TRBV2 and TRBJ2-4; weak D call: TRBD1 (6 bases). The CDR3 length is 13 residues. CDR1 is SNHLY and CDR2 is FYNNEI in the germline V gene. Trimming cost V 5 bases and J 15 bases, with 20 bases left between them. CDR3 in amino acids: CASSPRDTISWYF. The CDR3 coding sequence is TGTGCCAGCAGTCCCCGGGACACCATAAGTTGGTACTTC.

The V call is TRBV11-2, the J call TRBJ2-7; 11 bases align to TRBD2. The ends lost 6 bases at V and 4 bases at J; junction bases unmatched: 14. The CDR3 length is 17 residues. Germline V CDR1 and CDR2: SGHAT, FQNNGV. The CDR3 nucleotides read TGTGCCAGCAGGTCACAGCAGGATAGCGGGGGGGATTACGAGCAGTACTTC. As protein: CASRSQQDSGGDYEQYF.